Following are 11 T cell receptor beta chains from one sample sequenced in a study of blood T cells in healthy people across ages. Primers used in a second PCR of roughly 6 to 11 cycles were a sample-barcoded 5' primer and a J-beta primer mix. TCRdb independently ran MiXCR on the 5' RACE reads; one entry per CDR3 protein. This sample yields around 900,000 distinct CDR3 sequences, of which more than 25% are seen a single time; roughly 17% belongs to the top ten. Sequencing used blood. These TCRs come from a woman at least 80 years old in good health.

Turning to this clonotype: A read error may explain this, as a much larger clone is one base away. The V gene is TRBV10-2, the J gene TRBJ2-7, with D possibly TRBD1 on 5 matching bases. The J call may be wrong; the DNA end is better matched by TRBJ2-4. The V gene's germline CDR1 is WSHSY and CDR2 SAAADI. The CDR3 is 17 residues long. DNA of the CDR3: TGCGCCAGCAGTGAGGGACATAGTCTGTTAGCCAAAAGCATTCAGTACTTC. This translates into CASSEGHSLLAKSIQYF.

Ten or more counts support this clonotype. This chain connects TRBV5-1 to TRBJ2-5; no clear D. V dropped 5 bases and J dropped 1 base, with 9 bases sitting between them. Germline values: CDR1 SGHRS, CDR2 YFSETQ. The CDR3 contains 13 residues. The CDR3 loop reads CASSTDAQETQYF. DNA for the CDR3: TGCGCCAGCAGTACGGACGCCCAAGAGACCCAGTACTTC.

This clonotype was seen a few times. CDR3 loop: CASRRQGATDTQYF. For the CDR3, the DNA is TGTGCCAGCAGAAGACAGGGCGCCACAGATACGCAGTATTTT. This sequence joins TRBV27 and TRBJ2-3; TRBD1 matches at 7 bases. Germline lookup yields CDR1 MNHEY and CDR2 SMNVEV (reference sequence). The J segment lost 2 bases and the V segment lost 6 bases, leaving 5 bases of the junction unmatched. CDR3 length equals 14 residues.

This clonotype was seen repeatedly, ten times or more. The rearrangement uses TRBV4-2 and TRBJ1-5; 9 nucleotides match TRBD1. J gave up 5 bases and V 9 bases, and 5 bases lay outside the gene matches. The CDR3 contains 13 residues. In germline, CDR1 is LGHNA, CDR2 YNFKEQ. The CDR3 is CARKQGADQPQHF. The CDR3 region has the DNA TGTGCCAGAAAACAGGGGGCTGATCAGCCCCAGCATTTT.

The J gene is TRBJ2-2, the V gene TRBV6-2 or TRBV6-3; 8 nucleotides agree with TRBD1. From germline, CDR1 is MNHEY and CDR2 SVGEGT. CDR3 length equals 17 residues. With 2 bases clipped from V and 6 bases from J, the junction kept 11 bases outside the gene matches. The CDR3 loop is CASSYNVRQGNAGELFF. In DNA form, the CDR3 reads TGTGCCAGCAGTTACAACGTCAGACAGGGGAATGCCGGGGAGCTGTTTTTT.

The J gene is TRBJ2-3, the V gene TRBV20-1, with D uncertain. CDR3 length: 15 residues. CDR1 and CDR2 (germline): DFQATT, SNEGSKA (reference sequence). The V gene lost 0 bases and the J gene lost 3 bases, with 13 bases spanning the gap. Written as DNA, the CDR3 is TGCAGTGCTAGAGAGCTCGGGTCACCTACAGATACGCAGTATTTT. Its protein is CSARELGSPTDTQYF.

This clonotype was recorded many times. V gene TRBV20-1 combines with J gene TRBJ1-6; D not resolved. CDR3 length equals 11 residues. V was shortened by 7 bases and J by 7 bases, with 8 bases between the two germline ends. Germline V CDR1 and CDR2: DFQATT, SNEGSKA (reference sequence). In DNA form, the CDR3 reads TGCAGTGGAGGTGCGAATTCACCCCTCCACTTT. This codes for CSGGANSPLHF.

DNA for the CDR3: TGTGCCAGCAGTTACGCTCCGCCGAGGGATCGTTCACCCCTCCACTTT. This encodes CASSYAPPRDRSPLHF. This chain connects TRBV6-2 or TRBV6-3 to TRBJ1-6; D uncertain. Germline V CDR1 and CDR2: MNHEY, SVGEGT. The CDR3 spans 16 residues. Trimming took 2 bases from V and 9 from J, leaving 17 bases between them.

This clonotype was seen at least ten times. The chain uses TRBV6-2 or TRBV6-3 and TRBJ2-3; 9 nucleotides agree with TRBD2. Germline lookup yields CDR1 MNHEY and CDR2 SVGEGT. This CDR3 is built from 14 residues. The V and J ends lost 6 bases and 4 bases, in that order; junction bases with no gene match: 5. CDR3 sequence: CASRLTSGSDTQYF. In nucleotides, the CDR3 is TGTGCCAGCAGACTGACTAGCGGCTCAGATACGCAGTATTTT.

This clonotype was picked up many times. This chain joins TRBV7-9 and TRBJ1-1; no definite D call. Trimming removed 4 bases from V and 4 bases from J, with 13 bases in between. The CDR3 spans 14 residues. Looked up from germline, CDR1 is SEHNR and CDR2 is FQNEAQ (reference sequence). Here the CDR3 reads CASSSGRMGTEAFF. The CDR3 DNA is TGTGCCAGCAGCTCCGGTCGAATGGGCACTGAAGCTTTCTTT.

This clonotype was counted between two and nine times. The chain combines TRBV30 with TRBJ2-3, with D tentatively TRBD2 (5 bases). V was trimmed by 2 bases and J by 4 bases, leaving 13 bases between them. This CDR3 is built from 14 residues. From germline, CDR1 is GTSNPN and CDR2 SVGIG (reference sequence). The CDR3 reads CAWSKGLLADTQYF. The CDR3 region has the DNA TGTGCCTGGAGTAAAGGACTGCTGGCAGATACGCAGTATTTT.